These T cell receptor beta chains were read from a single sample in a study of blood T cell repertoires in COVID-19. TCRdb's table, derived via immunoSEQ multiplex PCR, lists solely in-frame clones and lacks some. The sample contains roughly 28,000 clones, around 74% of which appear only once. Material: peripheral blood. Receptors originate from a woman aged 70-85 years with active or convalescent COVID-19. Both conserved end residues are part of each CDR3. The D gene is left open where the match is weak. The size field is filled for only some rows; it gives once, few, many or a size class.

clone size	V gene	D gene	J gene	CDR3 protein	CDR3 DNA
.	TRBV7-9	.	TRBJ2-2	CASSKPKDRARGELFF	TGTGCCAGCAGCAAACCGAAGGACAGAGCCAGGGGGGAGCTGTTTTTT
.	TRBV27	TRBD1	TRBJ1-6	CASSSTGDSPLHF	TGTGCCAGCAGCTCGACAGGGGATTCACCCCTCCACTTT
once	TRBV6-5	.	TRBJ2-5	CASSPLFRRGETQYF	TGTGCCAGCAGTCCCCTGTTTCGGCGAGGCGAGACCCAGTACTTC
.	TRBV7-2	.	TRBJ2-1	CASSLTSSSSYNEQFF	TGTGCCAGCAGCTTAACTAGCTCGAGCTCCTACAATGAGCAGTTCTTC
.	TRBV5-1	TRBD2	TRBJ2-2	CASSFNGRASTGELFF	TGCGCCAGCAGCTTTAACGGGAGGGCCTCCACCGGGGAGCTGTTTTTT
.	TRBV7-2	TRBD2	TRBJ2-5	CASSSFMASGIGETQYF	TGTGCCAGCAGCTCCTTTATGGCTAGCGGGATTGGTGAGACCCAGTACTTC
.	TRBV27	TRBD1	TRBJ1-3	CASRATGAGNTIYF	TGTGCCAGCAGGGCGACAGGGGCTGGAAACACCATATATTTT
.	TRBV18	TRBD2	TRBJ2-7	CASSRGAGPYEQYF	TGTGCCAGCTCCCGAGGAGCGGGACCCTACGAGCAGTACTTC
.	TRBV28	.	TRBJ1-2	CASRAGDYGYTF	TGTGCCAGCAGAGCAGGGGACTATGGCTACACCTTC
.	TRBV6-5	TRBD1	TRBJ1-2	CASSYSTRTGAGYTF	TGTGCCAGCAGTTACTCGACGAGGACAGGGGCTGGCTACACCTTC
.	TRBV5-1	.	TRBJ2-2	CASSLGDMRTGELFF	TGCGCCAGCAGCTTGGGGGACATGAGGACCGGGGAGCTGTTTTTT
.	TRBV6-4	TRBD1	TRBJ1-2	CASSESDRASGYTF	TGTGCCAGCAGTGAATCGGACAGGGCGTCGGGCTACACCTTC
.	TRBV29-1	.	TRBJ1-1	CSVYRAAEAFF	TGCAGCGTTTACAGGGCAGCCGAAGCTTTCTTT
.	TRBV4-1	TRBD1	TRBJ2-2	CASSVRSGQGAGELFF	TGCGCCAGCAGCGTAAGGTCGGGACAGGGCGCCGGGGAGCTGTTTTTT
once	TRBV6-5	.	TRBJ1-4	CASKPRTATNEKLFF	TGTGCCAGCAAGCCCCGGACAGCAACTAATGAAAAACTGTTTTTT
.	TRBV6-6	.	TRBJ2-7	CASSKGSGLEQYF	TGTGCCAGCAGTAAGGGCTCAGGGCTCGAGCAGTACTTC
.	TRBV15	TRBD1	TRBJ2-2	CATSREWGTGTGNTGELFF	TGTGCCACCAGCAGAGAGTGGGGTACCGGGACAGGGAACACCGGGGAGCTGTTTTTT
.	TRBV19	TRBD2	TRBJ2-5	CASSIRLAGGGAQETQYF	TGTGCCAGTAGTATTCGGCTAGCGGGGGGTGGGGCCCAAGAGACCCAGTACTTC
.	TRBV10-3	TRBD1	TRBJ1-2	CAIRGQGFYGYTF	TGTGCCATCAGGGGACAGGGGTTCTATGGCTACACCTTC
.	TRBV27	TRBD1	TRBJ2-7	CASSYWGTGGSYEQYF	TGTGCCAGCAGTTATTGGGGGACAGGGGGCTCCTACGAGCAGTACTTC
.	TRBV11-2	TRBD2	TRBJ2-3	CASSHSGRRSDTQYF	TGTGCCAGCAGCCATAGCGGGAGAAGATCCGATACGCAGTATTTT
.	TRBV5-6	TRBD1	TRBJ1-2	CASSLEPTGTAFYGYTF	TGTGCCAGCAGCTTGGAACCAACCGGGACAGCCTTCTATGGCTACACCTTC
.	TRBV6-5	.	TRBJ1-2	CASRGATANYGYTF	TGTGCCAGCAGGGGAGCAACAGCTAACTATGGCTACACCTTC